The TCR beta chain described here comes from a study of cytomegalovirus exposure and HLA in healthy donors (dated by TCRdb to the late 2010s). Context from the whole study: In an earlier analysis of several hundred of the donors, under 300 Gb of sequence data and approximately 120 million unique TCR beta sequences from roughly 180 million T cells were reported. Roughly 300 gigabases of sequencing data and around 90 million unique TCR sequences made up an early release that covered approximately 620 HLA-typed donors. The genetic ancestry cluster associated with self-reported Caucasian donors included approximately 85% of the roughly 410 genotyped donors. The study aimed to test whether signatures of past pathogen exposure could be identified by cataloging public T cell receptors. The study profiled the T cell repertoires of about 640 subjects by immunosequencing and related them to cytomegalovirus serostatus. In addition to the first cohort of roughly 670 subjects, a separate validation cohort of approximately 110 different subjects was used. The study combined high-throughput TCR immunosequencing, statistical association of individual TCRs with disease status, and machine learning to predict cytomegalovirus infection status. A later analysis re-analyzed previously published TCR beta repertoires from about 730 donors and added high-resolution HLA genotyping to study TCR occurrence patterns. The later analysis used no new phenotypic data to find candidate immune exposures, relying instead on TCR beta sequences and their occurrence across donors. In an earlier analysis of 587 of the donors, high-throughput TCR beta sequencing was used to judge whether each TCR beta V gene segment behaved as functional or pseudogenic. Alongside the repertoire data, information on donor age, sex, ethnicity and CMV serostatus was compiled. In a later genetic analysis, genome-wide SNP genotypes for about three fifths of the roughly 670 donors were used, and that subset was treated as a discovery cohort. All discovery cohort repertoires had been generated using a single sequencing platform. HLA typing covered class I and class II loci at four-digit resolution. The number of donors typed differed by locus, with roughly 620-630 for A, B, C, DRB1 and DQB1, roughly 520 for DQA1, 600 to 610 for DPA1, and about 450 for DPB1. Roughly 5 DR-DQ haplotypes were treated as single units for association and clustering because of strong linkage in the cohort. Across around 400 genotyped donors of the cohort, an average of 235,054 unique TCR beta nucleotide sequences per donor were sequenced, and around 20% of those sequences were non-productive.

The cohort comprised more than 550 healthy bone marrow donors. Cohort members were all nominally healthy when sampled, although unrecorded immune exposures were likely present. The donor was CMV seronegative and belonged to the group of 380 or so seronegative cohort members. Every donor gave a peripheral blood sample, and the peripheral blood mononuclear cells from that sample were used for TCR beta sequencing. The Qiagen DNeasy Blood Extraction Kit was used to extract genomic DNA from the blood cell samples. Library preparation employed the immunoSEQ multiplex PCR assay. For the multiplex PCR, a mixture combining 60 forward primers for TCR Vbeta segments and 13 reverse primers for TCR Jbeta segments was used. Amplification of the CDR3 region of rearranged TCR beta genes was performed with a multiplex PCR assay on genomic DNA. On the Illumina HiSeq System, the amplified TCR beta libraries were sequenced as 87-base-pair reads. As for the original processing: A later analysis tallied some 79 million unique TCR beta chains across the 650 to 750 repertoires, and about 12 million of those chains were shared by two or more donors. Raw reads were error-corrected and collapsed into unique sequences by a nearest-neighbor algorithm in which closely related sequences were merged to remove PCR and sequencing errors. To assign V, D and J gene segments, CDR3 sequences were aligned to IMGT reference sequences. For a sequence to be retained, a match of at least six nucleotides to both a V gene segment and a J gene segment was required. A rearrangement counted as productive if the CDR3 had no stop codons and remained in frame with V and J, and every other rearrangement counted as non-productive. CDR3 was defined according to IMGT convention as the region running from the second conserved V-encoded cysteine to the conserved J-encoded phenylalanine. The earlier analysis of approximately 500 of the donors excluded sequences that lacked an unambiguous match to a single V gene segment. An earlier analysis of about 600 of the donors called V segments functional above 56.7% productive rearrangements and segregating when the between-donor standard deviation exceeded 5%. A statistical classification framework was developed to diagnose cytomegalovirus status using the catalog of TCR beta chain sequences. A later analysis assigned V and J genes by comparing TCR nucleotide sequences with IMGT/GENE-DB human TR gene sequences. A later analysis assigned CDR3 sequences and most-parsimonious VDJ recombination scenarios with the TCRdist pipeline. A later analysis defined each TCR beta chain by its CDR3 amino acid sequence plus V-gene family, and excluded reads lacking a unique V-gene family. In a later analysis, several hundred highly shared, low-generation-probability nucleotide sequences were removed to address suspected cross-contamination and a sequencing artifact. A later analysis calculated a clonal expansion index for each public chain from normalized within-repertoire ranks of inferred template counts. In a later analysis, generation probabilities were computed with a VDJ recombination model fitted to out-of-frame rearrangements, and the resulting probabilities were checked against IGoR. In a later analysis, hypergeometric tests were used to score TCR-TCR, TCR-HLA and TCR-CMV co-occurrence, with a repertoire-size bias correction applied to TCR pairs. False discovery rates were estimated in a later analysis by permuting HLA or CMV assignments 20 times. In a later analysis, co-occurring TCRs were grouped using DBSCAN, with TCRdist sequence similarity added in when clustering inside HLA-allele-positive subsets. Co-occurrence clustering excluded repertoires with fewer than 30,000 or more than 120,000 public chains, plus five with anomalous nucleotide sharing. TCRdb re-hosts the immuneACCESS table, in-frame sequences only. Its copies lack some clones; in the studies checked, an unresolved V gene accounts for under half of them, and the cause for the rest is not known. For V, J and clone size, that table is used; D and trimming come from the DNA. This sample is represented by roughly 87,000 clones; less than 85% of them were singletons. 4% to 4.5% of the sample goes to the ten largest clones.

From the cysteine through the phenylalanine, the CDR3 covers 13 amino acids. The entry retains the CDR3 DNA only, 39 bases that are in frame from base 1. V is pared back by 1 base and J by 4 bases, with 7 bases lying between the germline termini. The germline V gene encodes CDR1 MNHNS and CDR2 SASEGT. With regard to this clone: There is no known antigen for this receptor. Base-call qualities are not available, and no considerably larger clone is one nucleotide away.

What the work shows at the level of the full study, not this receptor alone: In vitro tests confirmed that a few of the cytomegalovirus-associated TCR beta chains recognize cytomegalovirus antigens. A later analysis found that HLA-associated TCR beta chains were more clonally expanded and had lower generation probabilities than equally common non-associated chains. While some public TCRs were present in many individuals, most TCR sequences turned up only very rarely across donors. Broadly in line with IMGT annotations, most TCR beta V segments showed up in productive rearrangements about 87% or about 30% of the time in an earlier analysis of 450 to 750 of the donors. Cytomegalovirus status was reported to be diagnosed by the classifier with high specificity and sensitivity in both the original and validation cohorts. In a later analysis, several top co-occurrence clusters were reported to appear linked to parvovirus B19, influenza, CMV and Epstein-Barr virus. Some IMGT-functional V segments, including TRBV6-2 and TRBV6-3, could not be told apart with the 87-base-pair reads, so those segments were excluded. When HLA alleles, especially DR and DQ, strongly co-occurred, attributing TCR associations to individual alleles was difficult. Because some donors lacked HLA typing at each locus, the association tests relied only on the typed subset. A further reported finding was that TCR beta sequences accurately predicted the HLA-A and HLA-B alleles for most subjects in the first cohort. For the cohort, immune exposure information was limited to CMV serostatus. Compared with the roughly 700-donor mean, donors in an Asian-associated ancestry cluster had fewer N-insertions in productive TCRs, according to a later genetic analysis. The presence/absence analyses assumed that sequencing depth was roughly uniform across donors, and that assumption may not be true. Specific HLA alleles were associated with over 15,000 TCR beta sequences at a false discovery rate of 0.05 in a later analysis. A later genetic analysis associated a missense DCLRE1C variant with V-gene and J-gene trimming of TCR beta chains, and an independent cohort replicated the association. The authors suggested that the approach could potentially be generalized to other disease states and immunological phenotypes. In this cohort, only TCR beta chains were sequenced, and detectable features were limited by the absence of alpha or paired-chain data. The earlier analysis of approximately 560 of the donors excluded fewer than 20 rarely observed V segments, including chromosome 9 orphons, because counts were too low. In a later analysis, most CMV-associated TCR beta chains were found to appear HLA-restricted, with HLA associations seemingly driven largely by CMV exposure. A cluster of highly shared sequence variants was judged likely to represent a technical artifact of the sequencing pipeline. According to a later analysis, TCR association rates differed among HLA loci, with DRB1 alleles showing the most associated TCRs and HLA-C alleles showing the fewest. In the study, approximately 150 TCR beta chains were listed as associated with cytomegalovirus. Linkage disequilibrium might explain the correlated functional status among segregating V segments, but an unknown experimental factor could not be ruled out.

The receptor comes from a man between 60 and 75 years old in good health and CMV-seronegative. Material for sequencing was PBMCs. This receptor chain uses TRBV6-1 and TRBJ1-2; the D segment could be TRBD1, given 5 matching bases. The CDR3 in this case is CASSEDRIYGYTF. Read as DNA, the sequence is TGTGCCAGCAGTGAAGACAGGATCTATGGCTACACCTTC.